The clone carrying this T cell receptor beta chain was counted once. The CDR3 runs 13 residues. Germline V gene lookup returns CDR1 MNHEY and CDR2 SMNVEV (reference sequence). The trim removed 6 bases at V and 5 bases at J, leaving 7 bases unmatched. This sample was included in a study of T cell changes during pregnancy in multiple sclerosis. Profiled with immunoSEQ multiplex PCR; TCRdb holds only in-frame clones, not every one. The table shows approximately 83,000 clones, with almost 95% occurring only once. This receptor was identified in a female donor with multiple sclerosis, enrolled in a pregnancy study. The material sequenced was peripheral blood, taken in the third trimester of pregnancy. The V gene is TRBV27, the J gene TRBJ2-7; 7 bases map to TRBD1. The CDR3 reads CASSSTGPHEQYF. CDR3 nucleotide sequence: TGTGCCAGCAGCTCGACAGGGCCCCACGAGCAGTACTTC.